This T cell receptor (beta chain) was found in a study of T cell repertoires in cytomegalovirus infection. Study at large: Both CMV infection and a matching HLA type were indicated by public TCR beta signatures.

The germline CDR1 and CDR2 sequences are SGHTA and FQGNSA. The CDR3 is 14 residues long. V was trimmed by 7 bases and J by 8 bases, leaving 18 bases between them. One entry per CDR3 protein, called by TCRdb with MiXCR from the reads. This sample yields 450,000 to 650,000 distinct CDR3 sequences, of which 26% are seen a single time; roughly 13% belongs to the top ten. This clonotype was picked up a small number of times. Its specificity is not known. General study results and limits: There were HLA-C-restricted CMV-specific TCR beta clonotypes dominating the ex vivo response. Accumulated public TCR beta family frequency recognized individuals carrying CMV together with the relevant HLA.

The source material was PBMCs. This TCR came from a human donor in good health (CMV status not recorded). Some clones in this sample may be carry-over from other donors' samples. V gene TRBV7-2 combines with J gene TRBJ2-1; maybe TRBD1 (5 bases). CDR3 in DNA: TGTGCCAGCAACCAAGACAGCCTGGTGGATGAGCAGTTCTTC. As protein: CASNQDSLVDEQFF.